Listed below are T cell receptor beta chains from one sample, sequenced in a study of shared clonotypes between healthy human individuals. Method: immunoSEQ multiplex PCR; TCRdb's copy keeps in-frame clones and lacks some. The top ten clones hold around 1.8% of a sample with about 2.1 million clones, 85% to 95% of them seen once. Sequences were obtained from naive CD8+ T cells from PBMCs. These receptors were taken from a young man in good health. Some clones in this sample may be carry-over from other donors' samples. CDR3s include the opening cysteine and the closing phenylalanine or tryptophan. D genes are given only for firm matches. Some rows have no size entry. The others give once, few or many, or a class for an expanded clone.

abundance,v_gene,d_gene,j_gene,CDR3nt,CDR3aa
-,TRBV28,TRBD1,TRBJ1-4,TGTGCCAGCAGTTTATGGTCGACAGGGGAGAATGAAAAACTGTTTTTT,CASSLWSTGENEKLFF
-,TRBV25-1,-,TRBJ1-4,TGTGCCAGCAGTGAACAGGGCTTTAATGAAAAACTGTTTTTT,CASSEQGFNEKLFF
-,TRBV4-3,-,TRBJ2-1,TGCGCCAGCAGCCAGGCTTCTGCGGATGAGCAGTTCTTC,CASSQASADEQFF
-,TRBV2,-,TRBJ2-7,TGTGCGTCGACCTTGAGCTCCTACGAGCAGTACTTC,CASTLSSYEQYF
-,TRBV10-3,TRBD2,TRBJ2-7,TGTGCCATCAGTGAGTCTAAAATTAGCGGGAGCTCCTACGAGCAGTACTTC,CAISESKISGSSYEQYF
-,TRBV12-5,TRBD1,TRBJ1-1,TGTGCTAGTGGTTTGAGTGGACAGGGGAACACTGAAGCTTTCTTT,CASGLSGQGNTEAFF
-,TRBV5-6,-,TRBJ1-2,TGTGCCAGCAGCCCAGGGGAGGGCGATGGCTACACCTTC,CASSPGEGDGYTF
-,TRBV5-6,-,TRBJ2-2,TGTGCCAGCAGCCCTCAACACTACTCGAACACCGGGGAGCTGTTTTTT,CASSPQHYSNTGELFF
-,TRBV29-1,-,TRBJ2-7,TGCAGCGTTGACGCGGGGATGGGGTCCTACGAGCAGTACTTC,CSVDAGMGSYEQYF
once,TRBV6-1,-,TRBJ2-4,TGTGCCAGCAGTGAATGGTGGGGGGATGGCAAAAACATTCAGTACTTC,CASSEWWGDGKNIQYF
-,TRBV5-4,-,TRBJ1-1,TGTGCCAGCAGCTTTTCCCGGAACACTGAAGCTTTCTTT,CASSFSRNTEAFF
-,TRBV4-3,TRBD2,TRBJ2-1,TGCGCCAGCAGCCCTGGACTAGCGGAGGCCCCCTACAATGAGCAGTTCTTC,CASSPGLAEAPYNEQFF
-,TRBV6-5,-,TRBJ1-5,TGTGCCAGCAGTTACTCGGCAGGCAGAAATCAGCCCCAGCATTTT,CASSYSAGRNQPQHF
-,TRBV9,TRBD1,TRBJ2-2,TGTGCCAGCAGCGTTACAGGGGTAGGCCGTCCCGGGGAGCTGTTTTTT,CASSVTGVGRPGELFF
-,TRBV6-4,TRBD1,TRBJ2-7,TGTGCCAGGGCACAACCAGGACAGGGTTCCTCCTACGAGCAGTACTTC,CARAQPGQGSSYEQYF
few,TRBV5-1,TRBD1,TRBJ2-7,TGCGCCAGCAGCTTGACAGGGGGCGAGCAGTACTTC,CASSLTGGEQYF
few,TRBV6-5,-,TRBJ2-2,TGTGCCAGCAGTTCGAACACCGGGGAGCTGTTTTTT,CASSSNTGELFF
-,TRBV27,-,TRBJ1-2,TGTGCCAGCAGGGGACAAACCTATGGCTACACCTTC,CASRGQTYGYTF
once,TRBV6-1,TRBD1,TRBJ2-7,TGTGCCAGCAGAACCGGGACAGGGGCGGGCGAGCAGTACTTC,CASRTGTGAGEQYF
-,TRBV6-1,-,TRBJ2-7,TGTGCCACAGCTGGAGGGCCCCTTTCCTACGAGCAGTACTTC,CATAGGPLSYEQYF